This T cell receptor beta chain derives from a study of tumor-infiltrating lymphocytes in primary liver carcinoma. At the level of the study: Aged between 30 and 69 years, the patients were men and women. The neoplasms were of stage T1-T3 N0M0, with dimensions of about 4.2 to 10 cm across.

As regards this clonotype: Antigen: not known.

General observations from the study: In tumor-adjacent and tumor-blood pairs, overlap was lower than in tumor region pairs. Significantly greater top-250-clone fractions characterized tumors relative to blood (p = 0.039).

Germline V gives CDR1 SGHDN, CDR2 FVKESK. The CDR3 covers 14 residues. The V and J ends lost 4 bases and 4 bases, in that order; junction bases with no gene match: 6. Total RNA (around 510 ng) served as template for TCR beta cDNA synthesis primed by a constant-region primer. Nested multiplex PCR, run for three rounds with slightly modified ARM-PCR, yielded TCR beta libraries. A C-beta reverse primer and TRBV1-TRBV30 forward primers served in each of the first two PCR rounds, at about 9 cycles apiece. Each CDR3 protein gets one entry after TCRdb re-called the multiplex PCR reads with MiXCR. The table shows around 170,000 distinct CDR3 sequences, with over 50% occurring only once. Alongside blood RNA obtained from unsorted whole blood, germline DNA was also extracted.

The sequence was obtained from a man in his forties with primary liver carcinoma and hepatitis B virus infection. V gene TRBV14 combines with J gene TRBJ1-1; TRBD1 aligns across 7 bases. Sequences were obtained from peripheral blood. The CDR3 spells CASSPQGVSTEAFF. The CDR3 DNA follows: TGTGCCAGCAGCCCCCAGGGGGTGAGCACTGAAGCTTTCTTT. Based on the CDR3 plus reference TRBV14 and TRBJ1-1, the full variable domain is EAGVTQFPSHSVIEKGQTVTLRCDPISGHDNLYWYRRVMGKEIKFLLHFVKESKQDESGMPNNRFLAERTGGTYSTLKVQPAELEDSGVYFCASSPQGVSTEAFFGQGTRLTVV.